Detailed here is one TCR beta chain. Its recognized antigen is unknown. Base qualities are not at hand, and no much larger clone is one base apart. Library creation used the immunoSEQ multiplex PCR assay. In its TCRdb copy, this immuneACCESS table keeps in-frame sequences only and misses some clones. Where compared with another copy, unresolved V genes explain less than half of these, and the others have no known cause. The sample records about 40,000 clones, over 75% of which are singletons. The biggest ten clones account for approximately 8.3% of the sample. The record originates from a study of T cell changes during pregnancy in multiple sclerosis (dated by TCRdb to about 2019). At the level of the whole study: In women with multiple sclerosis, the researchers looked at how the T cell repertoire shifted as pregnancy progressed.

Including cysteine and phenylalanine, the CDR3 has 12 amino acids. Just the 36-base CDR3 DNA is kept, in frame starting at base 1. The germline V gene (reference sequence) gives CDR1 as MNHEY and CDR2 as SMNVEV. V and J are truncated by 5 bases and 10 bases respectively, leaving an intervening sequence of 12 bases. The sequence came from a female donor with multiple sclerosis, enrolled in a pregnancy study. Sequencing was performed on CD8+ T cells from peripheral blood mononuclear cells, taken before pregnancy. The chain is made from TRBV27 and TRBJ2-1; a confident D gene designation cannot be given. The CDR3 region reads CASSVGETEQFF. The base sequence is TGTGCCAGCAGTGTAGGTGAGACAGAGCAGTTCTTC.